These 20 T cell receptor beta chains came from one sample sequenced in a study of blood T cell repertoires in COVID-19. Only in-frame clones appear in the TCRdb table, and some are missing; sequencing was by immunoSEQ multiplex PCR. The sample yields under 300,000 clones, around 83% seen once. The specimen was peripheral blood. The receptors here all came from a man between 18 and 29 years old with active or convalescent COVID-19.

This clone was seen only a few times. CDR3 loop: CAINPQGVGQPQHF. For the CDR3, the DNA is TGTGCCATCAATCCACAGGGGGTTGGTCAGCCCCAGCATTTT. The chain uses TRBV10-3 and TRBJ1-5, with 8 bases fitting TRBD1. The junction had 8 bases not matched to a gene; V was cut back by 7 bases and J by 6 bases. Germline CDR1 reads ENHRY; CDR2 reads SYGVKD. The CDR3 is 14 amino acids.

The count of this clone is one. The rearrangement links TRBV5-1 to TRBJ2-1; no clear D. CDR3 length: 13 amino acids. The germline gives CDR1 SGHRS, CDR2 YFSETQ. V gave up 4 bases and J gave up 7 bases, with 12 bases separating them. CDR3 loop: CASSLFPLNEQFF. The DNA of the CDR3 is TGCGCCAGCAGCCTTTTTCCTTTAAATGAGCAGTTCTTC.

In DNA form, the CDR3 reads TGTGCCAGCAGTGCTCGAGGGAGGCTAGAAAAACTGTTTTTT. Its translation is CASSARGRLEKLFF. The chain has TRBV2 and TRBJ1-4; D is unresolved. Trimming cost V 4 bases and J 8 bases, with 14 bases left between them. The CDR3 consists of 14 residues. Germline V gives CDR1 SNHLY, CDR2 FYNNEI.

The CDR3 region has the DNA TGTGCTAGTGCCGGAGGTAACGGTAATTCACCCCTCCACTTT. Its protein product is CASAGGNGNSPLHF. The chain couples TRBV12-5 to TRBJ1-6, with D uncertain. This CDR3 is 14 amino acids long. Germline CDR1 LGHNT, CDR2 FRNRAP. Trimming removed 7 bases from V and 6 bases from J, with 13 bases in between.

V and J are TRBV18 and TRBJ2-1; TRBD1 matches 8 bases. The germline gives CDR1 KGHSH, CDR2 LQKENI. V was pared by 4 bases and J by 6 bases, with 17 bases of the junction left unmatched. The CDR3 sequence is 18 residues long. CDR3 nucleotides: TGTGCCAGCTCACAAGGACAGGGTGACTATATAGGAAGCAATGAGCAGTTCTTC. Translating it yields CASSQGQGDYIGSNEQFF.

This rearrangement joins TRBV29-1 to TRBJ1-4; 9 bases match TRBD1. The CDR3 has 12 residues. Germline CDR1 reads SQVTM; CDR2 reads ANQGSEA. V was clipped by 7 bases and J by 10 bases; unmatched bases: 7. In DNA, the CDR3 is TGCAGCGCCAAACAGGGGGCCGGAAAACTGTTTTTT. Its protein product is CSAKQGAGKLFF.

The genes are TRBV2 and TRBJ2-2, with 7 bases fitting TRBD2. Germline V gene data show CDR1 as SNHLY and CDR2 as FYNNEI. V lost 0 bases and J lost 2; bases outside the gene matches: 6. This CDR3 region has 17 residues. DNA for the CDR3: TGTGCCAGCAGTGAAGCGCCCGCGGGGGTAAACACCGGGGAGCTGTTTTTT. Translated: CASSEAPAGVNTGELFF.

The chain links TRBV30 to TRBJ2-3; unclear D gene. In germline, CDR1 is GTSNPN, CDR2 SVGIG (reference sequence). V dropped 5 bases and J dropped 4 bases, with 13 bases sitting between them. The CDR3 extends over 13 amino acids. The CDR3 spells CAWESAAPDTQYF. The CDR3 bases are TGTGCCTGGGAATCGGCGGCCCCAGATACGCAGTATTTT.

The gene calls are TRBV27 and TRBJ2-1, with 10 positions matching TRBD2. Per the germline V gene, CDR1 is MNHEY and CDR2 is SMNVEV (reference sequence). The CDR3 runs 14 residues. Losses at the gene ends were 3 bases for V and 7 bases for J; bases not matched to a gene: 3. Here the CDR3 DNA reads TGTGCCAGCAGTTTTAGCGGGAGGAGAAATGAGCAGTTCTTC. Protein: CASSFSGRRNEQFF.

The CDR3: CASSLVSGSKEQYF. CDR3 DNA: TGCGCCAGCAGCTTGGTTAGCGGGAGCAAGGAGCAGTACTTC. The rearrangement links TRBV5-1 to TRBJ2-7, with 9 nucleotides matching TRBD2. The J segment lost 7 bases and the V segment lost 0 bases, leaving 5 bases of the junction unmatched. Germline loops: CDR1 SGHRS, CDR2 YFSETQ. This CDR3 is 14 amino acids long.

The V and J genes are TRBV6-4 and TRBJ1-1; no reliable D call. V was cut by 3 bases and J by 6 bases, with 20 bases left in between. CDR1 and CDR2 (germline): MRHNA, SNTAGT. The length of the CDR3 is 16 residues. DNA for the CDR3: TGTGCCAGCAGTGATCTCCCGGGAGCTTTTGGGTCTGAAGCTTTCTTT. It specifies CASSDLPGAFGSEAFF.

J is TRBJ1-1 and V is TRBV18; possible D gene TRBD1, 5 bases. In germline, CDR1 is KGHSH, CDR2 LQKENI. This CDR3 has 12 residues. The V gene lost 6 bases and the J gene lost 6 bases, with 11 bases spanning the gap. The DNA of the CDR3 is TGTGCCAGCTCTCCCAGGGAACCTGAAGCTTTCTTT. Its translation is CASSPREPEAFF. The entire variable domain, with the rest obtained from reference TRBV18 and TRBJ1-1, is as follows: NAGVMQNPRHLVRRRGQEARLRCSPMKGHSHVYWYRQLPEEGLKFMVYLQKENIIDESGMPKERFSAEFPKEGPSILRIQQVVRGDSAAYFCASSPREPEAFFGQGTRLTVV.

This clone was counted a single time. The rearrangement links TRBV29-1 to TRBJ2-7, with 14 positions matching TRBD2. The CDR3 runs 15 residues. The germline V gene has CDR1 SQVTM and CDR2 ANQGSEA. V gave up 5 bases and J gave up 7 bases; unmatched junction bases: 10. The CDR3 DNA sequence: TGCAGCGTTTCCGGACTAGCGGGAGGAGCCGGGGAGCAGTACTTC. It specifies CSVSGLAGGAGEQYF.

This clone showed up just a few times. V gene TRBV27 combines with J gene TRBJ2-4; the D is unclear. Trimming left V 4 bases short and J 0 bases short, with 10 bases between. The CDR3 loop spans 15 amino acids. Germline V lookup: CDR1 MNHEY, CDR2 SMNVEV (reference sequence). The chain's CDR3 is CASSSLRLAKNIQYF. The CDR3 region has the DNA TGTGCCAGCAGTTCCCTCAGGTTAGCCAAAAACATTCAGTACTTC.

The chain carries TRBV15 and TRBJ1-6; TRBD1 matches at 7 bases. V was clipped by 1 base and J by 1 base; unmatched bases: 4. The CDR3 has 17 residues. CDR1 is LNHNV and CDR2 is YYDKDF in the germline V gene (reference sequence). The CDR3 DNA is TGTGCCACCAGCAGAGGGAGGGGGCAATCCTATAATTCACCCCTCCACTTT. Translated: CATSRGRGQSYNSPLHF.

The chain is built from TRBV6-5 and TRBJ2-5; D is perhaps TRBD2 (5 bases). The CDR3 is 13 residues long. In germline, CDR1 is MNHEY, CDR2 SVGAGI. V lost 2 bases to trimming and J lost 4 bases, with 8 bases between them. The CDR3 coding sequence is TGTGCCAGCAGTTACGGACTTGGAGAGACCCAGTACTTC. Protein product: CASSYGLGETQYF.

This clone occurred once. The chain has TRBV28 and TRBJ2-7; D gene uncertain. Germline CDR1 reads MDHEN; CDR2 reads SYDVKM. The V and J ends lost 4 bases and 2 bases respectively, with 9 bases between them. This CDR3 contains 13 residues. CDR3 residues: CASSSTRPYEQYF. The CDR3 coding sequence is TGTGCCAGCAGTTCGACACGGCCCTACGAGCAGTACTTC.

This chain connects TRBV12-5 to TRBJ2-2; 9 positions agree with TRBD2. This CDR3 has 16 amino acids. Per germline, CDR1 LGHNT and CDR2 FRNRAP. V was pared by 3 bases and J by 5 bases, with 7 bases of the junction left unmatched. The CDR3 loop is CASGFFVAGVTGELFF. The CDR3 nucleotides read TGTGCTAGTGGTTTTTTTGTAGCGGGAGTAACCGGGGAGCTGTTTTTT.

The chain joins TRBV5-6 to TRBJ2-3; the D gene is possibly TRBD1 (5 bases). The germline V and J ends were trimmed by 1 base and 3 bases, with 12 bases remaining between them. Germline-derived CDR1 and CDR2 are SGHDT and YYEEEE. The CDR3 runs 15 residues. The CDR3 DNA reads as TGTGCCAGCAGCTTGCAGGCCTCAGGGACAGATACGCAGTATTTT. Its translation: CASSLQASGTDTQYF.

This clone was observed once. The V and J genes are TRBV9 and TRBJ1-6; D is possibly TRBD1 (5 bases). The germline CDR1 and CDR2 sequences are SGDLS and YYNGEE. CDR3 length: 15 amino acids. Trimming took off 4 bases at V and 7 bases at J, with 15 bases between the two ends. The CDR3 region is CASSTHGTDNSPLHF. The CDR3 bases are TGTGCCAGCAGCACCCACGGGACTGACAATTCACCCCTCCACTTT. The full variable domain, completed using reference TRBV9 and TRBJ1-6, is DSGVTQTPKHLITATGQRVTLRCSPRSGDLSVYWYQQSLDQGLQFLIQYYNGEERAKGNILERFSAQQFPDLHSELNLSSLELGDSALYFCASSTHGTDNSPLHFGNGTRLTVT.